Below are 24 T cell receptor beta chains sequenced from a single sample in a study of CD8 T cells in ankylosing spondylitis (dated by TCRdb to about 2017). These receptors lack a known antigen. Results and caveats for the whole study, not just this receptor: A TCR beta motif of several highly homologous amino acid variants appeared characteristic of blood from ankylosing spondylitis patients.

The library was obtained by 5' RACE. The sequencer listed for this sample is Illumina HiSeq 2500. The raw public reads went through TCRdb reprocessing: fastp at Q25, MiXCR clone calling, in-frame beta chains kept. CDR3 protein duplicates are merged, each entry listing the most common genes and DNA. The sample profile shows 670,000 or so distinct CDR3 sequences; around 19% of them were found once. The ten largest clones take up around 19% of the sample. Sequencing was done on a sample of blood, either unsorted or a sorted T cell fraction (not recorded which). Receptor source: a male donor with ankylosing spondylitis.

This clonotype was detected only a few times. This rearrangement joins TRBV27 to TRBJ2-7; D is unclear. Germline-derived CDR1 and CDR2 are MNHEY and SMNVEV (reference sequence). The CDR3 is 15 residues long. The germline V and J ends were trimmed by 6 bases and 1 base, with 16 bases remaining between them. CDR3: CASSPAGERSYEQYF. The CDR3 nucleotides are TGTGCCAGCAGCCCGGCTGGGGAACGGTCCTACGAGCAGTACTTC.

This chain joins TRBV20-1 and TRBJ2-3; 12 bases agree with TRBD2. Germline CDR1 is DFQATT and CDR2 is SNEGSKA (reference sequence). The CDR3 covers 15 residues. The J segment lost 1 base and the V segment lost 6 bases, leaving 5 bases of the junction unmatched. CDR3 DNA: TGCAGTGCGGGACGACTAGCGGGGGGCACAGATACGCAGTATTTT. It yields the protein CSAGRLAGGTDTQYF.

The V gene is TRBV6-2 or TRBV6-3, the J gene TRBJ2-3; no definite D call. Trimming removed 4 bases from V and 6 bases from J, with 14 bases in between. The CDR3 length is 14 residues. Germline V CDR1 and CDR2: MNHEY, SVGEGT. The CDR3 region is CASSFSQESDTQYF. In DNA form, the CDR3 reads TGTGCCAGCAGTTTTTCACAAGAGTCGGATACGCAGTATTTT.

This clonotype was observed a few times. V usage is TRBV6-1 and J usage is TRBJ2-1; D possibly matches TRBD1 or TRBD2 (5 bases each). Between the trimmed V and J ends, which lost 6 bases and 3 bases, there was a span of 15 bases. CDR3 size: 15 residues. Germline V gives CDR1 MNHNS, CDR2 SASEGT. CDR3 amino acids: CASSPGPVVYNEQFF. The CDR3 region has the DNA TGTGCCAGCAGCCCGGGACCAGTCGTCTACAATGAGCAGTTCTTC.

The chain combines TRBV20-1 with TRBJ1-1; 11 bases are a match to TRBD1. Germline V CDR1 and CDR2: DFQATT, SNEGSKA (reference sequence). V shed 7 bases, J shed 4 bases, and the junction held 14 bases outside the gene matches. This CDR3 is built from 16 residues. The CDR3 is CSVGGTGGFRSTEAFF. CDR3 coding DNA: TGCAGTGTCGGCGGGACAGGGGGATTCAGGTCCACTGAAGCTTTCTTT.

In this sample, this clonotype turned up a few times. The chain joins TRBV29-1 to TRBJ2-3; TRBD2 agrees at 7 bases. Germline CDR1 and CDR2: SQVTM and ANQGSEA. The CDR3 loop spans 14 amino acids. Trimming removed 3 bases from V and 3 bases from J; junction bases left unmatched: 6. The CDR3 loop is CSVEDPSGTDTQYF. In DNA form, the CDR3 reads TGCAGCGTTGAGGACCCTAGCGGTACAGATACGCAGTATTTT.

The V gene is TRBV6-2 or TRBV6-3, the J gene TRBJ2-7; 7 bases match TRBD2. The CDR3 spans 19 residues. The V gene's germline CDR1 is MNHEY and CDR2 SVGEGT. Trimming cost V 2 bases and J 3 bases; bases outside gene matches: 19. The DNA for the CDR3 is TGTGCCAGCAGTTACCGTACCGTCATGGGGACTACAGGTGTCTACGAGCAGTACTTC. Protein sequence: CASSYRTVMGTTGVYEQYF.

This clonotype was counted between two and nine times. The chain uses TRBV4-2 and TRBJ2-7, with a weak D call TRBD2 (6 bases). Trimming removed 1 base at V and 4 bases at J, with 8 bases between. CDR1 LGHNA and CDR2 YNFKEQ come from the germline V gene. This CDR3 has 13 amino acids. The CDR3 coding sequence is TGTGCCAGCAGCCAAGGGGACTTGTACGAGCAGTACTTC. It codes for CASSQGDLYEQYF.

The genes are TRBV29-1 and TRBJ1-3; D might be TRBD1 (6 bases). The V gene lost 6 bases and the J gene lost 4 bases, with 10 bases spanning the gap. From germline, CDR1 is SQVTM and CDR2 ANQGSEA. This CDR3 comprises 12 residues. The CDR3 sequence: CSVTGYGNTIYF. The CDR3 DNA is TGCAGCGTGACAGGCTACGGAAACACCATATATTTT. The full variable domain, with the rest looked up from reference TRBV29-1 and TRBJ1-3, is SAVISQKPSRDICQRGTSLTIQCQVDSQVTMMFWYRQQPGQSLTLIATANQGSEATYESGFVIDKFPISRPNLTFSTLTVSNMSPEDSSIYLCSVTGYGNTIYFGEGSWLTVV.

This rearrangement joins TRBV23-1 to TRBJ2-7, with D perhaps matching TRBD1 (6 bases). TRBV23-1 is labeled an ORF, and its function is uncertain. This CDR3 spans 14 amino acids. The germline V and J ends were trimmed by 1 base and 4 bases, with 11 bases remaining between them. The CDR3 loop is CASSQFDGTYEQYF. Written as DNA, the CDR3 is TGCGCCAGCAGTCAATTTGACGGGACATACGAGCAGTACTTC.

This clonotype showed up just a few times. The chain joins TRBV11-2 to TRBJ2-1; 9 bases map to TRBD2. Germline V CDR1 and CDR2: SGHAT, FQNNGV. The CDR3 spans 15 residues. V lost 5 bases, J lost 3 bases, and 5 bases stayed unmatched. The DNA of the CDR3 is TGTGCCAGCAGCCCTAGACTAGCGGTCTACAATGAGCAGTTCTTC. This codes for CASSPRLAVYNEQFF.

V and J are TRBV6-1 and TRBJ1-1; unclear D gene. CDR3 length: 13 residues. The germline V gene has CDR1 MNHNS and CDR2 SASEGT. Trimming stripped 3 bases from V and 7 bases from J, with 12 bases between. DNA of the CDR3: TGTGCCAGCAGTGATACGGGTGGTGGTGAAGCTTTCTTT. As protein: CASSDTGGGEAFF.

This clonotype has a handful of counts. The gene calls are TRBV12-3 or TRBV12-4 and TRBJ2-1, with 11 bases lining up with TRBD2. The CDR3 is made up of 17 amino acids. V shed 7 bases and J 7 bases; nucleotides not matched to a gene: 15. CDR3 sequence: CASTDTLLAGGRNEQFF. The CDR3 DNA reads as TGTGCCAGCACCGATACCCTTCTAGCGGGGGGACGGAATGAGCAGTTCTTC.

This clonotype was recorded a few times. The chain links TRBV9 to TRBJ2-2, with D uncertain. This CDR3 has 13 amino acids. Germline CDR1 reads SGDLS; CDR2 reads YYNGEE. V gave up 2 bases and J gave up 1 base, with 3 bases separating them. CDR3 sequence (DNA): TGTGCCAGCAGCGTCCAGAACACCGGGGAGCTGTTTTTT. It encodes CASSVQNTGELFF.

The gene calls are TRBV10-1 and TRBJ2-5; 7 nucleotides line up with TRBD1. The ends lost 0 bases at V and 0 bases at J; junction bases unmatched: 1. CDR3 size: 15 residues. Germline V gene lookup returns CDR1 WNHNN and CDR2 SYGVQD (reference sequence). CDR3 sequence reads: CASSESTGYQETQYF. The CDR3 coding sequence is TGCGCCAGCAGTGAGTCGACAGGGTACCAAGAGACCCAGTACTTC.

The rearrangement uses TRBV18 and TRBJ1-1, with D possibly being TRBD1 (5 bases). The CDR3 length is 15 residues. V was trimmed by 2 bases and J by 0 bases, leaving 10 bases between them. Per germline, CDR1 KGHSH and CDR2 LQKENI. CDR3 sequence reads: CASSPIQQVNTEAFF. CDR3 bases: TGTGCCAGCTCACCAATTCAACAGGTGAACACTGAAGCTTTCTTT.

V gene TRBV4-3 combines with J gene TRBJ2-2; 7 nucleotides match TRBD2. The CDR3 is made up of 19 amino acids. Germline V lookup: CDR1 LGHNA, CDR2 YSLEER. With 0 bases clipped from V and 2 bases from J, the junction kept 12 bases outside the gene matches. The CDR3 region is CASSQEWLGLADNTGELFF. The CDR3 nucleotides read TGCGCCAGCAGCCAAGAATGGCTCGGGCTAGCGGACAACACCGGGGAGCTGTTTTTT.

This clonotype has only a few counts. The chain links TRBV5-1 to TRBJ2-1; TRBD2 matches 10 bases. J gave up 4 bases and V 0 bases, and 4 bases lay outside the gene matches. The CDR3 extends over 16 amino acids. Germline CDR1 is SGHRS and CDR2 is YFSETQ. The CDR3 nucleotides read TGCGCCAGCAGCTTGGTTGGTAGCGGGAGGTACAATGAGCAGTTCTTC. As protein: CASSLVGSGRYNEQFF.

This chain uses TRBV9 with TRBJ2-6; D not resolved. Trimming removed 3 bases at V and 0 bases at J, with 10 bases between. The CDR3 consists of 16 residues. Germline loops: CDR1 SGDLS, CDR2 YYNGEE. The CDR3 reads CASSGTANSGANVLTF. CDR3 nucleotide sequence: TGTGCCAGCAGCGGGACGGCTAACTCTGGGGCCAACGTCCTGACTTTC.

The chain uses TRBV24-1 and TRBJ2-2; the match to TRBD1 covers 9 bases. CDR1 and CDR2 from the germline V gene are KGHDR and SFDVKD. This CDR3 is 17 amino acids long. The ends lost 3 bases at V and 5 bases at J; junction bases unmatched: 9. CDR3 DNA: TGTGCCACCAGTGATCCGACCGGGACAGGGCGGACCGGGGAGCTGTTTTTT. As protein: CATSDPTGTGRTGELFF.

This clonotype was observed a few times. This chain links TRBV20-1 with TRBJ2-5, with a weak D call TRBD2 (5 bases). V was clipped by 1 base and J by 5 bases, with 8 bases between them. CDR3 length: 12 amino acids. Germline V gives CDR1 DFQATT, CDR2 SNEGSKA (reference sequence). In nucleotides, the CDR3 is TGCAGTGCTAGAGGACCGGGGGAGACCCAGTACTTC. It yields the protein CSARGPGETQYF.

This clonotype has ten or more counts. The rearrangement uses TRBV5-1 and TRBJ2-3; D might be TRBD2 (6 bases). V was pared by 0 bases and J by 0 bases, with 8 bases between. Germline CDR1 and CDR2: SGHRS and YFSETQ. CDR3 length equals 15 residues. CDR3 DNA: TGCGCCAGCAGCTTGGAGGCGGGGAGCACAGATACGCAGTATTTT. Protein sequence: CASSLEAGSTDTQYF.

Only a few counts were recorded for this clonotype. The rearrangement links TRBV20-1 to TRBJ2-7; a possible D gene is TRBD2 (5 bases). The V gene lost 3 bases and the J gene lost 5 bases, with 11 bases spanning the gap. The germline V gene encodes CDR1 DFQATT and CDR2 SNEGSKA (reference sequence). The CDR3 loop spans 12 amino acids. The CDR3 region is CSARDLWNEQYF. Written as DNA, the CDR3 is TGCAGTGCTAGGGACTTGTGGAACGAGCAGTACTTC.

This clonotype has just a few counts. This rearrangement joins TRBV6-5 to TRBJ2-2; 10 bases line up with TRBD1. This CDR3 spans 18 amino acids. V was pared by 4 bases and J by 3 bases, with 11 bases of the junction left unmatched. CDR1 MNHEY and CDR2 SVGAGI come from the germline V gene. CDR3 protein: CASSSGTGAAVYTGELFF. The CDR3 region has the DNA TGTGCCAGCAGTTCCGGGACAGGGGCCGCCGTCTACACCGGGGAGCTGTTTTTT.